This TCR beta chain was found in a study of blood T cell repertoires in COVID-19. Germline loops: CDR1 SGHKS, CDR2 YYEKEE (reference sequence). This CDR3 comprises 14 residues. Trimming took 2 bases from V and 1 from J; bases not matched to a gene: 0. TCRdb keeps only in-frame clones here, not all; method: immunoSEQ multiplex PCR. The sample includes more than 15,000 clones, around 85% of them seen just once. The TCR sequence derives from a man aged 40-55 years with active or convalescent COVID-19. The chain is built from TRBV5-5 and TRBJ1-5; 7 nucleotides agree with TRBD1. Sequencing was performed on peripheral blood. The CDR3 DNA reads TGTGCCAGCAGCTTACAGGGGAGCAATCAGCCCCAGCATTTT. It encodes CASSLQGSNQPQHF.